These 8 T cell receptor beta chains were all obtained from the same sample, sequenced in a study of T cell changes during pregnancy in multiple sclerosis. TCRdb's table, derived via immunoSEQ multiplex PCR, lists solely in-frame clones and lacks some. The sample carries tens of thousands of clones, about 85% recorded once. The sequencing here drew on CD8+ T cells from peripheral blood mononuclear cells, taken in the first trimester of pregnancy. These receptors were obtained from a female donor in good health, enrolled as a control in a pregnancy study.

Only one count was recorded for this clone. This sequence joins TRBV28 and TRBJ2-1, with 8 bases that match TRBD1. The CDR3 is 15 amino acids. Trimming cost V 6 bases and J 9 bases; bases outside gene matches: 13. Germline V gives CDR1 MDHEN, CDR2 SYDVKM. CDR3 residues: CASSPPGRGPTEQFF. CDR3 DNA sequence: TGTGCCAGCAGCCCTCCGGGCAGGGGGCCGACTGAGCAGTTCTTC. The full variable domain, with the rest looked up from reference TRBV28 and TRBJ2-1, is DVKVTQSSRYLVKRTGEKVFLECVQDMDHENMFWYRQDPGLGLRLIYFSYDVKMKEKGDIPEGYSVSREKKERFSLILESASTNQTSMYLCASSPPGRGPTEQFFGPGTRLTVL.

By proportion, this clone is medium-sized. The chain recombines TRBV11-2 with TRBJ1-2; a possible D gene is TRBD1 (5 bases). Germline V CDR1 and CDR2: SGHAT, FQNNGV. Trimming left V 3 bases short and J 4 bases short, with 12 bases between. The CDR3 is 14 amino acids. CDR3 loop: CASSFGTEGYGYTF. DNA for the CDR3: TGTGCCAGCAGCTTTGGGACGGAGGGCTATGGCTACACCTTC.

The rearrangement uses TRBV7-9 and TRBJ2-1, with a tentative D call TRBD2 (6 bases). Trimming shortened V by 3 bases and J by 6 bases, and 12 bases separated the two germline ends. Germline CDR1 reads SEHNR; CDR2 reads FQNEAQ (reference sequence). The CDR3 has 14 amino acids. CDR3 coding DNA: TGTGCCAGCAGCTTTGGGCGGGACCCCAATGAGCAGTTCTTC. Translation gives CASSFGRDPNEQFF.

The J gene is TRBJ2-3, the V gene TRBV30; 8 bases align to TRBD2. V was clipped by 2 bases and J by 4 bases; unmatched bases: 11. Germline V gene data show CDR1 as GTSNPN and CDR2 as SVGIG (reference sequence). The CDR3 extends over 16 amino acids. The CDR3 here is CAWSPVTSGRADTQYF. The CDR3 nucleotides are TGTGCCTGGAGTCCAGTCACTAGCGGAAGGGCAGATACGCAGTATTTT.

This clone occurred a few times. A read error likely explains this, since a far larger clone differs by one base. The chain carries TRBV5-6 and TRBJ2-7; possibly TRBD1 for D (6 bases). CDR1 is SGHDT and CDR2 is YYEEEE in the germline V gene. V lost 3 bases and J lost 2, with 9 bases in between. The CDR3 spans 13 residues. Written as DNA, the CDR3 is TGTGCCAGCAGCTGGGACAAAACCTACGAGCAGTACTTC. This encodes CASSWDKTYEQYF.

The V gene is TRBV28, the J gene TRBJ1-5; weak D call: TRBD1 (5 bases). The germline gives CDR1 MDHEN, CDR2 SYDVKM. The CDR3 consists of 15 residues. Trimming stripped 10 bases from V and 2 bases from J, with 18 bases between. The CDR3 nucleotides are TGTGCCACCAGGCGGGAGGGGCAGGGCAATCAGCCCCAGCATTTT. The encoded protein is CATRREGQGNQPQHF.

The chain recombines TRBV19 with TRBJ2-1; 10 bases are a match to TRBD2. J gave up 3 bases and V 4 bases, and 9 bases lay outside the gene matches. Germline V gene data show CDR1 as LNHDA and CDR2 as SQIVND (reference sequence). CDR3 length: 17 residues. In DNA form, the CDR3 reads TGTGCCAGTAGTAACCCGGGACTAGCGTTGATCTACAATGAGCAGTTCTTC. Protein product: CASSNPGLALIYNEQFF.

This clone ranks as large. At one end the junction does not follow the germline gene, possibly because of a read error. V gene TRBV5-1 combines with J gene TRBJ1-2; D call uncertain. The germline gives CDR1 SGHRS, CDR2 YFSETQ. The CDR3 runs 11 residues. Here the CDR3 DNA reads TGCGCCAGCAGCTTGAAGGGAGTCTTGGACTTC. The encoded protein is CASSLKGVLDF.